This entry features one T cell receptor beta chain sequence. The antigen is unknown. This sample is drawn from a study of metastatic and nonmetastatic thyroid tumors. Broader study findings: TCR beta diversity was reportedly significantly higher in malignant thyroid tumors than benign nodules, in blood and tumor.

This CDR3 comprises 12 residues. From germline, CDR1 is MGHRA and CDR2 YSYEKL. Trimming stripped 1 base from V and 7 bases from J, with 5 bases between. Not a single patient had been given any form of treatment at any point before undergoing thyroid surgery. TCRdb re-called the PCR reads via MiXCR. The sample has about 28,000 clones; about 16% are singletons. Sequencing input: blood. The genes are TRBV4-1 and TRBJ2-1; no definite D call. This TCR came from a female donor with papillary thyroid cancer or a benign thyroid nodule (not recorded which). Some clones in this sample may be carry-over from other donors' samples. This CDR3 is CASSQVRNEQFF. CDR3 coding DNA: TGCGCCAGCAGCCAAGTCCGGAATGAGCAGTTCTTC.